Shown below are 25 T cell receptor beta chains from a single sample sequenced in a study of CD8 T cells in Susac syndrome. Roughly 0.45 to 1 ug RNA was reverse transcribed with random hexamers. Via MiXCR, TCRdb re-called the immunoSEQ multiplex PCR reads, giving one row per CDR3 protein. The sample carries about 160,000 distinct CDR3 sequences, 94% recorded once. The sample was CD4+ T cells from PBMCs. Receptors were obtained from a human donor with multiple sclerosis.

This clonotype was detected a few times. CDR3 nucleotides: TGTGCCAGCTCACAGGTCTCTGGAAACACCATATATTTT. Translating it yields CASSQVSGNTIYF. This rearrangement joins TRBV18 to TRBJ1-3; D gene unclear. The V end was cut by 4 bases, the J end by 0 bases, with 4 bases between. The CDR3 runs 13 residues. Germline CDR1 reads KGHSH; CDR2 reads LQKENI.

The chain has TRBV3-1 and TRBJ1-2; 8 nucleotides agree with TRBD1. J lost 4 bases, V lost 1 base, and 2 bases had no gene match. The length of the CDR3 is 14 residues. Germline loops: CDR1 LGHDT, CDR2 YNNKEL (reference sequence). CDR3 sequence reads: CASSQGTGLYGYTF. CDR3 bases: TGTGCCAGCAGCCAAGGGACAGGGCTCTATGGCTACACCTTC.

This chain's CDR3 is CASSWGDNTGELFF. In DNA, the CDR3 is TGCGCCAGCAGCTGGGGGGATAACACCGGGGAGCTGTTTTTT. The chain combines TRBV5-1 with TRBJ2-2, with D perhaps matching TRBD2 (6 bases). Per germline, CDR1 SGHRS and CDR2 YFSETQ. The CDR3 contains 14 residues. With 3 bases removed from V and 2 bases from J, the gap between germline ends came to 8 bases.

This rearrangement joins TRBV20-1 to TRBJ2-7; D is undetermined. Trimming stripped 3 bases from V and 3 bases from J, with 9 bases between. CDR3 length: 12 residues. CDR1 is DFQATT, CDR2 SNEGSKA, per germline (reference sequence). The CDR3 DNA reads TGCAGTGCTAGGCGCGAGAGCTACGAGCAGTACTTC. It translates to CSARRESYEQYF.

This chain joins TRBV27 and TRBJ2-4; 7 positions agree with TRBD1. V lost 5 bases to trimming and J lost 1 base; unmatched junction nucleotides: 11. CDR3 length: 17 amino acids. In germline, CDR1 is MNHEY, CDR2 SMNVEV (reference sequence). CDR3 sequence reads: CASSPLDRVLAKNIQYF. The CDR3 DNA reads as TGTGCCAGCAGTCCCCTCGACAGGGTCCTGGCCAAAAACATTCAGTACTTC.

The chain links TRBV29-1 to TRBJ1-5; unclear D gene. The CDR3 runs 13 residues. Germline-derived CDR1 and CDR2 are SQVTM and ANQGSEA. Deletions cut 2 bases from V and 7 bases from J, with 12 bases between. The chain's CDR3 is CSVERGAGQPQHF. Here the CDR3 DNA reads TGCAGCGTTGAAAGAGGAGCGGGACAGCCCCAGCATTTT.

The V gene is TRBV7-9, the J gene TRBJ1-1, with a possible D match to TRBD1 (6 bases). The CDR3 extends over 16 amino acids. Trimming shortened V by 3 bases and J by 0 bases, and 14 bases separated the two germline ends. Germline values: CDR1 SEHNR, CDR2 FQNEAQ (reference sequence). The CDR3 protein is CASSLGAPHMNTEAFF. The CDR3 nucleotides are TGTGCCAGCAGCTTGGGGGCACCTCACATGAACACTGAAGCTTTCTTT. The full variable domain, in which reference TRBV7-9 and TRBJ1-1 provide the parts outside the CDR3, is DTGVSQNPRHKITKRGQNVTFRCDPISEHNRLYWYRQTLGQGPEFLTYFQNEAQLEKSRLLSDRFSAERPKGSFSTLEIQRTEQGDSAMYLCASSLGAPHMNTEAFFGQGTRLTVV.

J is TRBJ1-5 and V is TRBV3-1; D call uncertain. The CDR3 contains 14 residues. The V and J ends lost 1 base and 4 bases respectively, with 8 bases between them. Germline values: CDR1 LGHDT, CDR2 YNNKEL (reference sequence). DNA for the CDR3: TGTGCCAGCAGCCAAGGGGGAGTGAATCAGCCCCAGCATTTT. Its translation is CASSQGGVNQPQHF.

This clonotype is a singleton in its sample. The chain is built from TRBV5-1 and TRBJ2-5, with 8 bases aligning to TRBD2. CDR3 length equals 14 residues. The junction had 6 bases not matched to a gene; V was cut back by 4 bases and J by 4 bases. From germline, CDR1 is SGHRS and CDR2 YFSETQ. The CDR3 nucleotides are TGCGCCAGCAGCACAGGACTAGCCGGAGAGACCCAGTACTTC. This codes for CASSTGLAGETQYF. Full variable domain (remainder filled in from reference TRBV5-1 and TRBJ2-5): KAGVTQTPRYLIKTRGQQVTLSCSPISGHRSVSWYQQTPGQGLQFLFEYFSETQRNKGNFPGRFSGRQFSNSRSEMNVSTLELGDSALYLCASSTGLAGETQYFGPGTRLLVL.

V and J are TRBV30 and TRBJ1-5; the D is unclear. CDR3 size: 13 residues. The V end was cut by 2 bases, the J end by 0 bases, with 5 bases between. Per germline, CDR1 GTSNPN and CDR2 SVGIG (reference sequence). The CDR3 DNA is TGTGCCTGGAGTATAAATAGCAATCAGCCCCAGCATTTT. Protein product: CAWSINSNQPQHF.

V and J are TRBV7-9 and TRBJ2-3; no reliable D call. Deletions cut 5 bases from V and 3 bases from J, with 12 bases between. The V gene's germline CDR1 is SEHNR and CDR2 FQNEAQ (reference sequence). The CDR3 runs to 14 residues. The CDR3 loop is CASSPGLSTDTQYF. The CDR3 DNA sequence: TGTGCCAGCAGCCCCGGGCTTTCAACAGATACGCAGTATTTT.

The chain couples TRBV7-9 to TRBJ2-5, with TRBD2 as a possible D gene (6 bases). The CDR3 has 13 amino acids. The V end was cut by 2 bases, the J end by 6 bases, with 10 bases between. Germline V CDR1 and CDR2: SEHNR, FQNEAQ (reference sequence). CDR3 coding DNA: TGTGCCAGCAGCTTAAACGGGAGACAGACCCAGTACTTC. Its protein is CASSLNGRQTQYF.

The genes are TRBV5-4 and TRBJ2-5; TRBD2 is a possible D gene (7 bases). The CDR3 extends over 13 amino acids. The V and J ends lost 3 bases and 4 bases respectively, with 10 bases between them. Per the germline V gene, CDR1 is SGHNT and CDR2 is YYREEE (reference sequence). The CDR3 here is CASSYREGETQYF. CDR3 nucleotide sequence: TGTGCCAGCAGCTACAGGGAGGGAGAGACCCAGTACTTC.

V and J are TRBV20-1 and TRBJ1-2; no definite D call. Germline loops: CDR1 DFQATT, CDR2 SNEGSKA (reference sequence). The V and J ends lost 6 bases and 6 bases respectively, with 14 bases between them. CDR3 length: 12 residues. CDR3 region: CSAGPLWDGYTF. DNA for the CDR3: TGCAGTGCCGGCCCACTCTGGGATGGCTACACCTTC.

The J gene is TRBJ2-5, the V gene TRBV18; 11 bases are shared with TRBD2. The CDR3 is made up of 15 amino acids. In germline, CDR1 is KGHSH, CDR2 LQKENI. V lost 3 bases, J lost 3 bases, and 3 bases stayed unmatched. The CDR3: CASSPQGLAEETQYF. CDR3 sequence (DNA): TGTGCCAGCTCACCCCAGGGACTAGCGGAAGAGACCCAGTACTTC.

The chain recombines TRBV24-1 with TRBJ2-3; D is possibly TRBD2 (5 bases). V shed 5 bases and J shed 3 bases, with 5 bases lying between them. CDR3 length equals 12 residues. Germline values: CDR1 KGHDR, CDR2 SFDVKD. The CDR3 region is CATSGTTDTQYF. The CDR3 DNA reads as TGTGCCACCAGTGGGACTACAGATACGCAGTATTTT.

The chain combines TRBV12-3 or TRBV12-4 with TRBJ2-5, with D unresolved. CDR3 length: 15 residues. With 4 bases removed from V and 5 bases from J, the gap between germline ends came to 17 bases. The CDR3, as DNA: TGTGCCAGCAGTTCCTCTCCCCACGTGGGGGAGACCCAGTACTTC. Amino acid sequence: CASSSSPHVGETQYF.

This clonotype occurred a few times. This chain uses TRBV6-1 with TRBJ2-7; 9 nucleotides align to TRBD2. Looked up from germline, CDR1 is MNHNS and CDR2 is SASEGT. This CDR3 has 15 residues. V shed 6 bases and J 0 bases; nucleotides not matched to a gene: 6. The CDR3 region is CASRRLAVPSYEQYF. The CDR3 DNA reads TGTGCCAGCAGGAGACTAGCGGTGCCCTCCTACGAGCAGTACTTC.

The genes are TRBV4-1 and TRBJ1-4; no clear D gene. This CDR3 contains 12 residues. V lost 0 bases to trimming and J lost 8 bases, with 4 bases between them. Germline V CDR1 and CDR2: MGHRA, YSYEKL. CDR3 bases: TGCGCCAGCAGCCAAGACTACGAAAAACTGTTTTTT. As protein: CASSQDYEKLFF.

This chain links TRBV3-1 with TRBJ2-3, with D tentatively TRBD2 (5 bases). Germline loops: CDR1 LGHDT, CDR2 YNNKEL (reference sequence). V was cut by 8 bases and J by 2 bases, with 14 bases left in between. This CDR3 is built from 14 residues. This CDR3 is CASRSRGLTDTQYF. The CDR3 coding sequence is TGTGCCAGCCGGTCCCGCGGGCTCACAGATACGCAGTATTTT.

The J gene is TRBJ1-4, the V gene TRBV27; no firm D call. CDR1 and CDR2 from the germline V gene are MNHEY and SMNVEV (reference sequence). Trimming took 7 bases from V and 8 from J, leaving 26 bases between them. The CDR3 extends over 17 amino acids. This CDR3 is CASNPRRPGPNLEKLFF. DNA of the CDR3: TGTGCCAGCAACCCGAGGAGACCGGGCCCCAACCTAGAAAAACTGTTTTTT.

V usage is TRBV6-2 or TRBV6-3 and J usage is TRBJ1-2; D possibly corresponds to TRBD1 (5 bases). Trimming took 6 bases from V and 8 from J, leaving 16 bases between them. CDR1 and CDR2 from the germline V gene are MNHEY and SVGEGT. CDR3 length equals 13 residues. CDR3 region: CASRRAGPIGYTF. The DNA of the CDR3 is TGTGCCAGCAGGCGCGCGGGACCCATCGGCTACACCTTC.

The V and J genes are TRBV18 and TRBJ2-2; no reliable D call. V was clipped by 8 bases and J by 5 bases, with 6 bases between them. This CDR3 has 11 amino acids. Germline V gene sequence: CDR1 KGHSH, CDR2 LQKENI. This CDR3 reads CASDITGELFF. CDR3 nucleotide sequence: TGTGCCAGCGATATTACCGGGGAGCTGTTTTTT.

The J gene is TRBJ2-7, the V gene TRBV18, with D perhaps matching TRBD1 (6 bases). The CDR3 runs to 13 residues. Germline V CDR1 and CDR2: KGHSH, LQKENI. The ends were cut back, 4 bases at V and 3 bases at J, with 10 bases in the middle. CDR3 nucleotide sequence: TGTGCCAGCTCACTCGGACAGTTCTACGAGCAGTACTTC. Translated, it gives CASSLGQFYEQYF.

This clonotype appeared once. The CDR3: CSGGRDTDTQYF. The DNA of the CDR3 is TGCAGCGGGGGAAGGGACACAGATACGCAGTATTTT. The V and J genes are TRBV29-1 and TRBJ2-3; D ambiguous. Germline CDR1 reads SQVTM; CDR2 reads ANQGSEA. CDR3 length equals 12 residues. V was cut by 7 bases and J by 2 bases, with 10 bases left in between.